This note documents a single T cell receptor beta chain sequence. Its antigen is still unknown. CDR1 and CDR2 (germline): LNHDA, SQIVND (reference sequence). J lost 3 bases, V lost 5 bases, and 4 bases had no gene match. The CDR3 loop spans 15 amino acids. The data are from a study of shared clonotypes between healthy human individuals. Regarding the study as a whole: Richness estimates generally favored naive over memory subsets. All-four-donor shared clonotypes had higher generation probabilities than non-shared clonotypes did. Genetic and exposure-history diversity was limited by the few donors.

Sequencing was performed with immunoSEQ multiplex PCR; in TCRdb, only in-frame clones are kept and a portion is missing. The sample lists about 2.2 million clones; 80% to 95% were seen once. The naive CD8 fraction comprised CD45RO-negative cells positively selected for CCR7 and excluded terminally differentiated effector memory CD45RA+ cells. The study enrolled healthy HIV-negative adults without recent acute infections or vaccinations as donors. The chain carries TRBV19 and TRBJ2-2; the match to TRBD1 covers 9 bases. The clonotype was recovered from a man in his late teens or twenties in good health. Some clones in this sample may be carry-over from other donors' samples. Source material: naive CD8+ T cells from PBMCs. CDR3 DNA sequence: TGTGCCAGTAGTGACCGGGACAGGGACACCGGGGAGCTGTTTTTT. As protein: CASSDRDRDTGELFF.